This T cell receptor (beta chain) comes out of a study of blood T cell repertoires in COVID-19. Study overall: Acute and convalescent COVID-19 samples came from the United States, Italy and Spain. From T cells, B-cell-depleted T cells, or PBMCs came the material, which was cDNA or gDNA.

Authors' analysis steps: Amplifying reference gene primers gave estimates of nucleated cell counts. Using immunoSEQ multiplex PCR, the repertoire was profiled, and TCRdb retains in-frame clones only, with some absent. D and trimming come from the DNA, and the V and J calls and clone size come from that table. Here the sample spans tens of thousands of clones, about 88% being singletons. The CDR3 spans 17 residues. CDR1 and CDR2 (germline): MNHEY, SMNVEV (reference sequence). V lost 5 bases, J lost 5 bases, and 21 bases lay in between. This receptor was identified in a man aged 50 or older with acute or convalescent COVID-19. Sequenced sample: peripheral blood. This chain connects TRBV27 to TRBJ2-2; possibly TRBD2 for D (6 bases). This chain's CDR3 is CASSPPLAGPDTGELFF. CDR3 nucleotides: TGTGCCAGCAGTCCCCCTTTGGCGGGGCCGGATACCGGGGAGCTGTTTTTT.